This T cell receptor beta chain came from a study of patients and donors after allogeneic stem cell transplantation. This clonotype was seen repeatedly, ten times or more. TCRdb passed the RT-PCR reads through MiXCR, listing each CDR3 protein once. Counted here are hundreds of thousands of distinct CDR3 sequences, 16% occurring once; the ten biggest clones make up 6% to 8%. In germline, CDR1 is SQVTM, CDR2 ANQGSEA. CDR3 length equals 14 residues. The V and J ends lost 6 bases and 2 bases respectively, with 15 bases between them. The clonotype originates from a human donor who was either an allogeneic HSCT recipient or a stem cell or donor lymphocyte infusion donor (not recorded which). It is not recorded whose cells these are; they may come from a transplant donor. The sample taken for sequencing was blood, either unsorted or a sorted T cell fraction (not recorded which). The chain joins TRBV29-1 to TRBJ2-3; a possible D gene is TRBD1 (6 bases). The DNA of the CDR3 is TGCAGCGTCGGTAGGGCAGGGGCCACAGATACGCAGTATTTT. It specifies CSVGRAGATDTQYF.